This T cell receptor beta chain was sequenced during a study of blood T cell repertoires in COVID-19 (dated by TCRdb to the early 2020s). Concerning the study at large: Collaborator samples came from the United States, Italy and Spain and covered acute and convalescent phases of COVID-19. The material from the prospective study consisted of cDNA or gDNA derived from T cells, B-cell-depleted T cells, or PBMCs. Subjects who had been exposed to COVID-19, were actively infected with it, or had recovered from it provided the deeply sampled blood TCRbeta repertoires that made up the dataset. A freely available public database, intended as a resource for researchers studying the immune response to SARS-CoV-2, is where the repertoires were released. Samples were obtained from the ongoing ImmuneRACE study (first 160 participants) and from some 1,200 subjects provided by 6 global collaborators. A de-identified subject ID, COVID-19 status, age in years and sex were almost always included in the sample metadata. Where HLA class I and class II types were available, the types were taken from metadata supplied by the sample provider, not from assay-based typing.

The collaborating institutions used their own protocols to collect whole blood in K2EDTA tubes. For TCRbeta analysis, collaborators shipped samples in one of three forms: frozen whole blood, isolated PBMCs, or DNA extracted from either of those sample types. V and J are truncated by 1 base and 2 bases respectively, leaving an intervening sequence of 12 bases. CDR1 and CDR2 are drawn from the germline V gene: SGHTA, FQGNSA. Measured from the cysteine to the phenylalanine, the CDR3 is 16 residues long. Here the CDR3 DNA is all that survives: 48 bases in frame from base 1. Comment on this clone: It has no known antigen specificity. It has no much larger one-base neighbor in the sample; base qualities were not kept.

The immunoSEQ Assay, a bias-controlled multiplex PCR, was used to amplify TCRbeta CDR3 regions from genomic DNA. The published analysis was carried out like this. The number of nucleated cells in each sample was estimated by amplification of reference gene primers within the assay. Sequence reads were collapsed and filtered to measure the absolute abundance of every unique TCRbeta CDR3 rearrangement. For each sample, productive Simpson clonality was calculated as the square root of Simpson's diversity index across productive rearrangements. In its TCRdb copy, this immuneACCESS table keeps in-frame sequences only and misses some clones. Where compared with another copy, unresolved V genes explain less than half of these, and the others have no known cause. V and J calls and clone size are those listed in that table; D and trimming were worked out from the DNA. In all, the sample holds around 83,000 clones, and around 86% of those were seen once. The ten largest clonotypes hold 25% to 30% of the sample.

On the study overall, not on this receptor specifically: How much clinical and demographic metadata was included differed by source and by participant, and the metadata was provided uncurated.

The chain was built from TRBV7-2 and TRBJ1-3; the D gene is unclear. This clonotype originated in a man between 50 and 59 years old with active or convalescent COVID-19. Input material: peripheral blood. The nucleotide sequence is TGTGCCAGCAGCTTAGTTCACCGGGGAACTGGAAACACCATATATTTT. This codes for CASSLVHRGTGNTIYF.